These 31 T cell receptor beta chains were all obtained from the same sample, sequenced in a study of blood T cell repertoires in COVID-19 (dated by TCRdb to about 2020). Library creation used the immunoSEQ multiplex PCR assay. Drawn from immuneACCESS, this table holds only the in-frame rearrangements with V and J called that TCRdb kept. Clones are partly lost; checked studies trace under half to an unresolved V gene and leave the rest unexplained. For this sample there are 270,000 or so clones; 81% appear just once. Under 3% of the sample is in the top ten clones. The sample taken for sequencing was peripheral blood. The source is a woman aged 60-70 years with active or convalescent COVID-19.

The CDR3 protein is CASSVGGRNSPLHF. CDR3 nucleotide sequence: TGTGCCAGCAGCGTAGGGGGCCGGAATTCACCCCTCCACTTT. V gene TRBV9 combines with J gene TRBJ1-6; perhaps TRBD1 as D (5 bases). Germline values: CDR1 SGDLS, CDR2 YYNGEE. This CDR3 spans 14 amino acids. Trimming removed 0 bases from V and 7 bases from J, with 8 bases in between.

The chain employs TRBV7-2 and TRBJ1-1, with TRBD1 matching 8 bases. Trimming cost V 5 bases and J 1 base; bases outside gene matches: 0. The CDR3 sequence is 13 residues long. Germline CDR1 is SGHTA and CDR2 is FQGNSA. The CDR3 is CASSTGGNTEAFF. The CDR3 coding sequence is TGTGCCAGCAGCACAGGGGGGAACACTGAAGCTTTCTTT.

This chain links TRBV19 with TRBJ1-3, with TRBD1 matching 8 bases. The ends lost 7 bases at V and 4 bases at J; junction bases unmatched: 6. The CDR3 has 14 amino acids. The germline V gene encodes CDR1 LNHDA and CDR2 SQIVND (reference sequence). In nucleotides, the CDR3 is TGTGCCAGTACCCCCGACAGGGGAGGAAACACCATATATTTT. Its translation: CASTPDRGGNTIYF.

This chain uses TRBV7-3 with TRBJ2-5, with 7 bases aligning to TRBD2. V lost 5 bases to trimming and J lost 4 bases; unmatched junction nucleotides: 13. The CDR3 is 16 residues long. CDR1 and CDR2 from the germline V gene are SGHTA and FQGTGA. CDR3 sequence (DNA): TGTGCCAGCAGCCGGGGAGGGGCATTCGGGGCAGAGACCCAGTACTTC. Protein product: CASSRGGAFGAETQYF.

The genes are TRBV23-1 and TRBJ1-6, with 9 nucleotides matching TRBD1. TRBV23-1 is annotated as an ORF whose role is uncertain. Trimming removed 4 bases from V and 10 bases from J; junction bases left unmatched: 11. The CDR3 covers 16 residues. The CDR3 sequence: CASSRNRDRADSPLHF. The DNA for the CDR3 is TGCGCCAGCAGTCGAAACCGGGACAGGGCGGACTCACCCCTCCACTTT.

This clone was recorded once. The chain has TRBV7-3 and TRBJ2-3; 9 bases fit TRBD2. The J segment lost 6 bases and the V segment lost 1 base, leaving 8 bases of the junction unmatched. This CDR3 spans 16 amino acids. CDR1 SGHTA and CDR2 FQGTGA come from the germline V gene. CDR3 bases: TGTGCCAGCAGCTTAAAGCTAGCGGGGCCGGGGGATACGCAGTATTTT. Translating gives CASSLKLAGPGDTQYF.

The chain recombines TRBV7-6 with TRBJ1-4, with D perhaps TRBD1 (6 bases). The V gene lost 5 bases and the J gene lost 8 bases, with 18 bases spanning the gap. The CDR3 is 15 residues long. CDR1 and CDR2 (germline): SGHVS, FNYEAQ. The chain's CDR3 is CASSLSTGLYEKLFF. CDR3 in DNA: TGTGCCAGCAGCCTCTCGACAGGATTATACGAAAAACTGTTTTTT. The complete variable domain, with remaining parts taken from reference TRBV7-6 and TRBJ1-4, reads GAGVSQSPRYKVTKRGQDVALRCDPISGHVSLYWYRQALGQGPEFLTYFNYEAQQDKSGLPNDRFSAERPEGSISTLTIQRTEQRDSAMYRCASSLSTGLYEKLFFGSGTQLSVL.

V usage is TRBV15 and J usage is TRBJ1-4; 8 bases fit TRBD1. Germline V CDR1 and CDR2: LNHNV, YYDKDF (reference sequence). Unmatched junction bases numbered 10, after V lost 6 bases and J lost 7 bases. This CDR3 spans 15 amino acids. The CDR3 here is CATRKRAGGGEKLFF. The CDR3 DNA reads TGTGCCACCAGAAAAAGGGCAGGGGGCGGTGAAAAACTGTTTTTT.

The chain links TRBV7-3 to TRBJ2-2; TRBD1 matches at 7 bases. Germline V lookup: CDR1 SGHTA, CDR2 FQGTGA. This CDR3 has 17 amino acids. Unmatched junction bases numbered 9, after V lost 1 base and J lost 4 bases. This chain's CDR3 is CASSLNVDRASTGELFF. CDR3 sequence (DNA): TGTGCCAGCAGCTTAAATGTCGACAGGGCGAGCACCGGGGAGCTGTTTTTT.

This chain uses TRBV15 with TRBJ1-1; the match to TRBD1 covers 7 bases. The CDR3 runs to 15 residues. Per the germline V gene, CDR1 is LNHNV and CDR2 is YYDKDF (reference sequence). V shed 3 bases and J 1 base; nucleotides not matched to a gene: 5. CDR3: CATSSLRTGNTEAFF. The CDR3 DNA reads as TGTGCCACCAGCAGTTTAAGGACAGGGAACACTGAAGCTTTCTTT.

This chain joins TRBV3-1 (or the pseudogene TRBV3-2) and TRBJ2-5, with 7 bases matching TRBD1. This CDR3 is built from 15 residues. Trimming took 4 bases from V and 5 from J; bases not matched to a gene: 10. CDR1 and CDR2 from the germline V gene are LGHDT and YNNKEL (reference sequence). The CDR3 is CASSPAKGGGETQYF. CDR3 sequence (DNA): TGTGCCAGCAGCCCCGCCAAAGGGGGCGGGGAGACCCAGTACTTC.

This clone is a singleton in its sample. The chain employs TRBV10-3 and TRBJ1-2; TRBD1 aligns across 9 bases. The CDR3 has 13 residues. The germline V gene encodes CDR1 ENHRY and CDR2 SYGVKD. The V segment lost 5 bases and the J segment 3 bases; nucleotides outside the gene matches: 1. The CDR3 is CAISRDRDYGYTF. CDR3 nucleotides: TGTGCCATCAGTCGGGACAGGGACTATGGCTACACCTTC.

The chain combines TRBV5-4 with TRBJ1-1; 8 bases are a match to TRBD1. Trimming removed 4 bases from V and 11 bases from J; junction bases left unmatched: 10. Germline V gives CDR1 SGHNT, CDR2 YYREEE (reference sequence). This CDR3 spans 13 amino acids. CDR3 region: CASSPRQGTGAFF. For the CDR3, the DNA is TGTGCCAGCAGCCCGAGACAGGGGACGGGGGCTTTCTTT.

The V gene is TRBV19, the J gene TRBJ1-3; D gene ambiguous. Germline V gene sequence: CDR1 LNHDA, CDR2 SQIVND (reference sequence). CDR3 length: 14 amino acids. V was cut by 7 bases and J by 0 bases, with 10 bases left in between. The chain's CDR3 is CASTDGGSGNTIYF. The CDR3 DNA reads TGTGCCAGTACTGACGGCGGCTCTGGAAACACCATATATTTT.

The gene calls are TRBV13 and TRBJ1-4; D remains unclear. Germline V gene lookup returns CDR1 PRHDT and CDR2 FYEKMQ (reference sequence). CDR3 size: 13 residues. V was shortened by 3 bases and J by 6 bases, with 8 bases between the two germline ends. The CDR3 sequence is CASSFRRDEKLFF. CDR3 nucleotides: TGTGCCAGCAGCTTCAGGCGGGATGAAAAACTGTTTTTT.

The gene calls are TRBV6-5 and TRBJ2-3; D is unclear. Trimming cost V 0 bases and J 0 bases, with 7 bases left between them. Germline CDR1 MNHEY, CDR2 SVGAGI. The CDR3 is 15 residues long. The CDR3 DNA reads as TGTGCCAGCAGTTACTCGATGGCTAGCACAGATACGCAGTATTTT. It encodes CASSYSMASTDTQYF.

This chain links TRBV11-2 with TRBJ2-5; TRBD2 aligns across 9 bases. The CDR3 loop spans 14 amino acids. Germline CDR1 and CDR2: SGHAT and FQNNGV. The junction had 8 bases not matched to a gene; V was cut back by 1 base and J by 11 bases. The CDR3 loop is CASSLAGVREGQYF. For the CDR3, the DNA is TGTGCCAGCAGCTTAGCAGGAGTGCGGGAGGGACAGTACTTC.

The chain uses TRBV10-3 and TRBJ1-1, with a tentative D call TRBD1 (6 bases). V was trimmed by 2 bases and J by 3 bases, leaving 10 bases between them. CDR3 length: 14 residues. CDR1 is ENHRY and CDR2 is SYGVKD in the germline V gene. The CDR3 DNA is TGTGCCATCAGTGAGACAGGGCCCTACACTGAAGCTTTCTTT. This sequence encodes CAISETGPYTEAFF.

The rearrangement uses TRBV3-1 (or the pseudogene TRBV3-2) and TRBJ1-1, with D tentatively TRBD1 (6 bases). V was cut by 3 bases and J by 2 bases, with 13 bases left in between. The CDR3 length is 15 residues. Germline V gives CDR1 LGHDT, CDR2 YNNKEL (reference sequence). The CDR3 DNA is TGTGCCAGCAGCCAGGGCTCCAGGGGAAACACTGAAGCTTTCTTT. Protein sequence: CASSQGSRGNTEAFF.

The chain's CDR3 is CASRDNLGRQGRQPQHF. The CDR3 DNA is TGTGCCAGCAGAGATAATTTAGGGCGACAGGGACGTCAGCCCCAGCATTTT. The rearrangement links TRBV5-8 to TRBJ1-5; 7 nucleotides align to TRBD1. J lost 6 bases, V lost 5 bases, and 17 bases had no gene match. The CDR3 is 17 amino acids. The germline V gene has CDR1 SGHTS and CDR2 YDEGEE.

The J gene is TRBJ2-5, the V gene TRBV12-3 or TRBV12-4; no clear D gene. V dropped 2 bases and J dropped 4 bases, with 5 bases sitting between them. This CDR3 spans 12 amino acids. The CDR3 DNA follows: TGTGCCAGCAGTTTAAAGCGAGAGACCCAGTACTTC. Protein: CASSLKRETQYF.

The rearrangement links TRBV11-2 to TRBJ2-5; D call uncertain. Trimming left V 7 bases short and J 6 bases short, with 9 bases between. The CDR3 has 11 residues. Germline CDR1 and CDR2: SGHAT and FQNNGV. Written as DNA, the CDR3 is TGTGCCAGCACCCCTGGGCAGACCCAGTACTTC. Amino acids: CASTPGQTQYF.

This chain links TRBV18 with TRBJ1-3; D remains ambiguous. The germline V gene has CDR1 KGHSH and CDR2 LQKENI. The V end lost 1 base, the J end lost 0 bases, and 4 bases lay between the germline ends. The CDR3 covers 14 residues. The CDR3 nucleotides are TGTGCCAGCTCACCACTTAGCTCTGGAAACACCATATATTTT. Translated, it gives CASSPLSSGNTIYF.

The V gene is TRBV5-8, the J gene TRBJ2-7; D unresolved. The germline V and J ends were trimmed by 4 bases and 4 bases, with 15 bases remaining between them. This CDR3 has 14 residues. The germline CDR1 and CDR2 sequences are SGHTS and YDEGEE. CDR3 DNA: TGTGCCAGCAGCCCATTCCAGTCGGGTTACGAGCAGTACTTC. Translation: CASSPFQSGYEQYF.

Worth noting for this clone: The sample carries other DNA sequences with the same CDR3. V and J are TRBV7-9 and TRBJ2-7; 9 bases are a match to TRBD1. Germline loops: CDR1 SEHNR, CDR2 FQNEAQ (reference sequence). Unmatched junction bases numbered 5, after V lost 1 base and J lost 4 bases. The CDR3 is 15 amino acids. The CDR3 DNA reads TGTGCCAGCAGCTTAGGACAGGGGGGAACTTACGAGCAGTACTTC. It specifies CASSLGQGGTYEQYF.

The J gene is TRBJ2-2, the V gene TRBV5-1; D perhaps matches TRBD1 (5 bases). Germline CDR1 and CDR2: SGHRS and YFSETQ. Trimming pared 2 bases from V and 11 bases from J, leaving 10 bases between. The CDR3 is made up of 12 amino acids. The CDR3 is CASSFLGEELFF. Written as DNA, the CDR3 is TGCGCCAGCAGCTTCCTAGGGGAAGAGCTGTTTTTT. The full variable domain, completed using reference TRBV5-1 and TRBJ2-2, is KAGVTQTPRYLIKTRGQQVTLSCSPISGHRSVSWYQQTPGQGLQFLFEYFSETQRNKGNFPGRFSGRQFSNSRSEMNVSTLELGDSALYLCASSFLGEELFFGEGSRLTVL.

The chain has TRBV6-5 and TRBJ1-5; TRBD1 matches at 8 bases. The CDR3 contains 16 residues. CDR1 MNHEY and CDR2 SVGAGI come from the germline V gene. Germline trimming cut 2 bases from V and 3 bases from J; bases unmatched to any gene: 6. The CDR3 region is CASSYRAGGDNQPQHF. CDR3 bases: TGTGCCAGCAGTTACCGGGCAGGGGGCGACAATCAGCCCCAGCATTTT.

This clone was recorded once. The CDR3 spells CASSPGRGGADTQYF. For the CDR3, the DNA is TGTGCCAGCAGTCCGGGCCGCGGGGGGGCAGATACGCAGTATTTT. The rearrangement joins TRBV27 to TRBJ2-3; the match to TRBD2 covers 9 bases. Germline loops: CDR1 MNHEY, CDR2 SMNVEV (reference sequence). With 5 bases clipped from V and 4 bases from J, the junction kept 7 bases outside the gene matches. The CDR3 contains 15 residues.

This chain joins TRBV12-5 and TRBJ2-7, with D possibly TRBD2 on 5 matching bases. CDR1 and CDR2 from the germline V gene are LGHNT and FRNRAP. This CDR3 has 15 amino acids. With 1 base removed from V and 6 bases from J, the gap between germline ends came to 16 bases. The CDR3 bases are TGTGCTAGTGGTTTGGAGCCCGGGAAAGTAGGCGAGCAGTACTTC. Protein: CASGLEPGKVGEQYF.

The V and J genes are TRBV19 and TRBJ2-7, with D maybe TRBD1 (5 bases). This CDR3 spans 15 amino acids. Trimming cost V 10 bases and J 5 bases, with 24 bases left between them. In germline, CDR1 is LNHDA, CDR2 SQIVND (reference sequence). The CDR3 spells CAILLQEPDPNEQYF. DNA for the CDR3: TGTGCCATTCTACTACAGGAACCCGACCCTAACGAGCAGTACTTC. Full variable domain (remainder filled in from reference TRBV19 and TRBJ2-7): DGGITQSPKYLFRKEGQNVTLSCEQNLNHDAMYWYRQDPGQGLRLIYYSQIVNDFQKGDIAEGYSVSREKKESFPLTVTSAQKNPTAFYLCAILLQEPDPNEQYFGPGTRLTVT.

This clone was recorded only once. V is TRBV19 and J is TRBJ2-7; 13 bases match TRBD2. There are 13 residues in the CDR3. The V segment lost 6 bases and the J segment 5 bases; nucleotides outside the gene matches: 1. The germline V gene has CDR1 LNHDA and CDR2 SQIVND (reference sequence). The CDR3 DNA reads TGTGCCAGTAGGGGACTAGCGGGGAACGAGCAGTACTTC. Protein sequence: CASRGLAGNEQYF. The entire variable domain, with the rest obtained from reference TRBV19 and TRBJ2-7, is as follows: DGGITQSPKYLFRKEGQNVTLSCEQNLNHDAMYWYRQDPGQGLRLIYYSQIVNDFQKGDIAEGYSVSREKKESFPLTVTSAQKNPTAFYLCASRGLAGNEQYFGPGTRLTVT.